Below, one T cell receptor beta chain is given with its context. Its antigen target is currently unknown. Per-base qualities were not stored, and no clone one base away is much larger. The data belong to a study of cytomegalovirus exposure and HLA in healthy donors (dated 2017 in TCRdb). Background on the whole study: An earlier analysis of several hundred of the donors reported 276 Gb of sequence data and 117 million unique TCR beta sequences from 190 million or so T cells. Five DR-DQ haplotypes were treated as single units for association and clustering because of strong linkage in the cohort. Among roughly 400 genotyped donors of the cohort, an average of around 250,000 unique TCR beta nucleotide sequences was sequenced per donor, of which roughly 17% were non-productive. The study profiled the T cell repertoires of fewer than 850 subjects by immunosequencing and related them to cytomegalovirus serostatus. Genome-wide SNP genotypes for about three fifths of the roughly 670 donors were used in a later genetic analysis, which treated that subset as a discovery cohort. HLA typing included class I and class II loci at four-digit resolution. Along with the approximately 700-subject first cohort, a separate validation cohort of over a hundred different subjects was used. The later analysis used no new phenotypic data to find candidate immune exposures, relying instead on TCR beta sequences and their occurrence across donors. To predict cytomegalovirus infection status, the study brought together high-throughput TCR immunosequencing, statistical association of individual TCRs with disease status, and machine learning. Donor age, sex, ethnicity and CMV serostatus were collected together with the repertoire data. Of the roughly 400 genotyped donors, approximately 82% fell in the genetic ancestry cluster associated with self-reported Caucasian donors. A later analysis re-analyzed previously published TCR beta repertoires from roughly 630 donors and added high-resolution HLA genotyping to study TCR occurrence patterns. Roughly 320 gigabases of sequencing data and approximately 92 million unique TCR sequences made up an early release that covered several hundred HLA-typed donors. An earlier analysis of 587 of the donors used high-throughput TCR beta sequencing to judge whether each TCR beta V gene segment behaved as functional or pseudogenic. All discovery cohort repertoires had been generated using a single sequencing platform. The number of donors typed differed by locus, with about 629-630 for A, B, C, DRB1 and DQB1, 522 for DQA1, over 600 for DPA1, and 400 to 490 for DPB1. The study was designed to test whether signatures of past pathogen exposure could be identified by cataloging public T cell receptors.

Results the study describes overall, beyond this receptor: The earlier analysis of a few hundred of the donors excluded seventeen rarely observed V segments, including chromosome 9 orphons, because counts were too low. An earlier analysis of around 500 of the donors showed that most TCR beta V segments appeared in productive rearrangements either about 90% or about 30% of the time, which broadly matched IMGT annotations. A later analysis reported that several top co-occurrence clusters appeared linked to parvovirus B19, influenza, CMV and Epstein-Barr virus. Because HLA typing was unavailable for some donors at each locus, only the typed subset was used in association tests. In a later analysis, most CMV-associated TCR beta chains were found to appear HLA-restricted, with HLA associations seemingly driven largely by CMV exposure. In both the original and validation cohorts, the classifier was reported to diagnose cytomegalovirus status with high specificity and sensitivity. Linkage disequilibrium might explain the correlated functional status among segregating V segments, but an unknown experimental factor could not be excluded. When HLA alleles, especially DR and DQ, strongly co-occurred, TCR associations were difficult to assign to individual alleles. A further reported finding was that TCR beta sequences accurately predicted the HLA-A and HLA-B alleles for most subjects in the first cohort. A group of highly shared sequence variants was considered likely to be a technical artifact of the sequencing pipeline. Immune exposure information for the cohort was limited to CMV serostatus. Across donors, most TCR sequences were observed very rarely, whereas some public TCRs were present in many individuals. Roughly uniform sequencing depth across donors was assumed in presence/absence analyses, although this assumption may not hold. In a later genetic analysis, a missense DCLRE1C variant was associated with V-gene and J-gene trimming of TCR beta chains, and the association was replicated in an independent cohort. A later analysis found that HLA-associated TCR beta chains were more clonally expanded and had lower generation probabilities than equally common non-associated chains. The 87-base-pair reads could not distinguish some IMGT-functional V segments, including TRBV6-2 and TRBV6-3, so those segments were excluded. A later analysis associated 16,951 TCR beta sequences with specific HLA alleles at a false discovery rate of 0.05. In a later analysis, TCR association rates were found to vary across HLA loci, with the most associated TCRs seen for DRB1 alleles and the fewest for HLA-C alleles. The cohort was sequenced for TCR beta chains only, and without alpha or paired-chain data the features that could be detected were limited. In vitro tests confirmed that three of the cytomegalovirus-associated TCR beta chains recognize cytomegalovirus antigens. The authors suggested that the approach could potentially be generalized to other disease states and immunological phenotypes. A total of roughly 160 TCR beta chains were listed by the study as associated with cytomegalovirus. A later genetic analysis reported fewer N-insertions in productive TCRs among donors in an Asian-associated ancestry cluster than the roughly 650-donor mean.

In total, more than 500 healthy bone marrow donors made up the cohort. Cohort members were all nominally healthy when sampled, although unrecorded immune exposures were likely present. The donor tested CMV seronegative and was one of the 352 seronegative cohort members. Each donor provided a peripheral blood sample, and peripheral blood mononuclear cells were used for TCR beta sequencing. Genomic DNA was extracted from the blood cell samples with the Qiagen DNeasy Blood Extraction Kit. Receptors were amplified or captured by the immunoSEQ multiplex PCR assay. A mixture of 60 forward primers for TCR Vbeta segments and 13 reverse primers for TCR Jbeta segments was used in the multiplex PCR. The CDR3 region of rearranged TCR beta genes was amplified from genomic DNA by a multiplex PCR assay. The amplified TCR beta libraries were sequenced on the Illumina HiSeq System as 87-base-pair reads. As for how the authors treated the data: In a later analysis, 77 million or so unique TCR beta chains were counted across the roughly 610 repertoires, and roughly 11 million of these chains were shared by at least two donors. A nearest-neighbor algorithm error-corrected the raw reads and collapsed the reads into unique sequences, merging closely related sequences to remove PCR and sequencing errors. V, D and J gene segments were assigned by aligning CDR3 sequences to IMGT reference sequences. For a sequence to be retained, at least a six-nucleotide match to both a V gene segment and a J gene segment was required. Rearrangements were classified as productive when the CDR3 lacked stop codons and remained in frame with V and J, and all other rearrangements were classified as non-productive. CDR3 was defined according to IMGT convention as the region running from the second conserved V-encoded cysteine to the conserved J-encoded phenylalanine. Sequences without an unambiguous match to a single V gene segment were excluded from the earlier analysis of approximately 560 of the donors. An earlier analysis of fewer than 750 of the donors classified V segments as functional when productive rearrangements were above 56.7% and as segregating when the standard deviation between donors was above 5%. To diagnose cytomegalovirus status from the catalog of TCR beta chain sequences, a statistical classification framework was built. V and J gene assignment, in a later analysis, came from comparing TCR nucleotide sequences with IMGT/GENE-DB human TR gene sequences. A later analysis assigned CDR3 sequences and most-parsimonious VDJ recombination scenarios with the TCRdist pipeline. In a later analysis, every TCR beta chain was defined by the combination of its CDR3 amino acid sequence and its V-gene family, and reads without a unique V-gene family were dropped. To address suspected cross-contamination and a sequencing artifact, a later analysis removed 450 to 700 highly shared, low-generation-probability nucleotide sequences. In a later analysis, a clonal expansion index for each public chain was calculated from normalized within-repertoire ranks of inferred template counts. Generation probabilities in a later analysis came from a VDJ recombination model fitted to out-of-frame rearrangements, and those results were checked against IGoR. A later analysis scored TCR-TCR, TCR-HLA and TCR-CMV co-occurrence with hypergeometric tests, applying a repertoire-size bias correction to TCR pairs. A later analysis estimated false discovery rates by permuting HLA or CMV assignments 20 times. In a later analysis, co-occurring TCRs were grouped using DBSCAN, and TCRdist sequence similarity was added for clustering within HLA-allele-positive subsets. Repertoires with fewer than 30,000 or more than 120,000 public chains, plus five repertoires with anomalous nucleotide sharing, were excluded from co-occurrence clustering. TCRdb re-hosts the immuneACCESS table, in-frame sequences only. Its copies lack some clones; in the studies checked, an unresolved V gene accounts for under half of them, and the cause for the rest is not known. V, J and clone size derive from that table, while D and trimming were established from the DNA sequence. Within this sample are about 110,000 clones, with approximately 83% of them counted one time only. More than 1.5% of the sample belongs to the ten largest clones.

The junction carries 8 bases between V and J, which are trimmed by 3 bases and 8 bases respectively. The CDR3 numbers 12 residues from cysteine through phenylalanine. CDR3 DNA only is kept here, 36 bases in frame from base 1. CDR1 and CDR2 are read off the germline V gene as SGHVS and FNYEAQ. The V and J genes are TRBV7-6 and TRBJ1-5; there is no confident call for the D gene. Sequenced sample: PBMCs. The TCR sequence derives from a middle-aged man in good health and CMV-seronegative. The bases are TGTGCCAGCAGCTTGGAGGGAAAGCCCCAGCATTTT. Its translation reads: CASSLEGKPQHF.